The next 26 T cell receptor beta chains were all read from a single sample in a study of blood T cell repertoires in COVID-19 (TCRdb year 2020). Library generation was performed with the immunoSEQ multiplex PCR assay. What TCRdb holds here is the immuneACCESS table cut down to in-frame rearrangements. Part of the clones is not present; checked against another copy, under half of the missing clones reflect an unresolved V gene, and the others are unexplained. This sample comprises 120,000 to 150,000 clones, 70% to 90% of them detected only once. The ten top clones hold roughly 1.2% of the sample. The sequenced sample consisted of PBMCs or T cells enriched from blood (not recorded which). These receptors all stem from a woman in her thirties with acute COVID-19.

The rearrangement joins TRBV5-6 to TRBJ1-2; the D gene is possibly TRBD1 (6 bases). Trimming pared 6 bases from V and 4 bases from J, leaving 13 bases between. CDR3 length: 13 amino acids. CDR1 is SGHDT, CDR2 YYEEEE, per germline. The CDR3 here is CASTMQGFYGYTF. Here the CDR3 DNA reads TGTGCCAGCACCATGCAGGGGTTCTATGGCTACACCTTC.

This sequence joins TRBV24-1 and TRBJ2-3; no reliable D call. The CDR3 has 15 residues. Germline assignment: CDR1 KGHDR and CDR2 SFDVKD. The ends were cut back, 4 bases at V and 1 base at J, with 11 bases in the middle. CDR3 region: CATSEPRGGTDTQYF. DNA for the CDR3: TGTGCCACCAGTGAACCCCGAGGCGGCACAGATACGCAGTATTTT.

The V gene is TRBV29-1, the J gene TRBJ2-7; D gene ambiguous. Per the germline V gene, CDR1 is SQVTM and CDR2 is ANQGSEA. Trimming removed 6 bases from V and 3 bases from J, with 12 bases in between. CDR3 length equals 12 residues. CDR3 DNA sequence: TGCAGCGTGGCTACGAACTACTACGAGCAGTACTTC. Its protein is CSVATNYYEQYF.

This chain connects TRBV6-4 to TRBJ2-1; D perhaps matches TRBD1 (6 bases). The germline gives CDR1 MRHNA, CDR2 SNTAGT. Trimming cost V 3 bases and J 3 bases, with 15 bases left between them. The CDR3 extends over 16 amino acids. The CDR3 DNA reads TGTGCCAGCAGTGATCAACCAGGGGCGGACTACAATGAGCAGTTCTTC. Amino acid sequence: CASSDQPGADYNEQFF.

The chain is built from TRBV30 and TRBJ2-3; unclear D gene. The CDR3 runs to 13 residues. Germline loops: CDR1 GTSNPN, CDR2 SVGIG (reference sequence). Trimming cost V 2 bases and J 4 bases, with 10 bases left between them. This CDR3 reads CAWSMLVADTQYF. The DNA of the CDR3 is TGTGCCTGGAGTATGCTAGTCGCAGATACGCAGTATTTT. Full variable domain (remainder filled in from reference TRBV30 and TRBJ2-3): SQTIHQWPATLVQPVGSPLSLECTVEGTSNPNLYWYRQAAGRGLQLLFYSVGIGQISSEVPQNLSASRPQDRQFILSSKKLLLSDSGFYLCAWSMLVADTQYFGPGTRLTVL.

This clone was counted once. The rearrangement joins TRBV7-2 to TRBJ2-5; a weak D match, TRBD1 (6 bases). CDR3 length equals 15 residues. Germline V gene sequence: CDR1 SGHTA, CDR2 FQGNSA. The germline V and J ends were trimmed by 6 bases and 7 bases, with 21 bases remaining between them. CDR3 nucleotides: TGTGCCAGCAGAATGGACAGCAACCCTCGAGGGACCCAGTACTTC. This translates into CASRMDSNPRGTQYF.

The rearrangement links TRBV7-9 to TRBJ1-2; 9 nucleotides agree with TRBD1. Germline lookup yields CDR1 SEHNR and CDR2 FQNEAQ (reference sequence). V dropped 0 bases and J dropped 6; count of bases not matched to a gene: 8. The CDR3 has 16 residues. The CDR3 region is CASSLAKGQGLHGYTF. The CDR3 DNA is TGTGCCAGCAGCTTAGCGAAAGGACAGGGGCTTCATGGCTACACCTTC.

The rearrangement links TRBV11-2 to TRBJ2-5, with D unclear. The CDR3 has 13 amino acids. The germline gives CDR1 SGHAT, CDR2 FQNNGV. Trimming pared 0 bases from V and 5 bases from J, leaving 7 bases between. CDR3 in amino acids: CASSLELEETQYF. The CDR3 nucleotides are TGTGCCAGCAGCTTAGAGTTGGAGGAGACCCAGTACTTC.

The chain employs TRBV5-1 and TRBJ2-2; 8 nucleotides agree with TRBD1. Germline assignment: CDR1 SGHRS and CDR2 YFSETQ. The CDR3 is made up of 16 amino acids. The V and J ends lost 4 bases and 4 bases, in that order; junction bases with no gene match: 9. The CDR3 loop reads CASSPGQGLVTGELFF. The CDR3 DNA reads as TGCGCCAGCAGCCCCGGACAGGGTTTGGTCACCGGGGAGCTGTTTTTT.

The gene calls are TRBV2 and TRBJ1-2; D is ambiguous. There are 11 residues in the CDR3. CDR1 is SNHLY and CDR2 is FYNNEI in the germline V gene. V was trimmed by 11 bases and J by 5 bases, leaving 12 bases between them. In DNA, the CDR3 is TGTGCCCAAACGAGGGCGTATGGCTACACCTTC. Translating it yields CAQTRAYGYTF.

The chain is built from TRBV6-5 and TRBJ2-7; TRBD2 might be the D (6 bases). V was clipped by 0 bases and J by 3 bases, with 12 bases between them. Germline assignment: CDR1 MNHEY and CDR2 SVGAGI. This CDR3 contains 15 residues. CDR3 residues: CASSYSDTGVYEQYF. CDR3 DNA sequence: TGTGCCAGCAGTTACTCGGACACGGGAGTCTACGAGCAGTACTTC.

This rearrangement joins TRBV5-1 to TRBJ2-3; D is ambiguous. This CDR3 is built from 14 residues. From germline, CDR1 is SGHRS and CDR2 YFSETQ. The V and J ends lost 2 bases and 0 bases respectively, with 7 bases between them. CDR3 sequence: CASSFSQSTDTQYF. CDR3 DNA sequence: TGCGCCAGCAGCTTCTCTCAGAGCACAGATACGCAGTATTTT.

The chain carries TRBV28 and TRBJ2-1; 13 positions match TRBD2. Germline CDR1 is MDHEN and CDR2 is SYDVKM. Trimming at V came to 6 bases and at J to 8 bases, leaving 7 bases not matched to a gene. The CDR3 runs to 15 residues. The CDR3 spells CASSGRTSGSDEQFF. CDR3 in DNA: TGTGCCAGCAGCGGTAGGACTAGCGGGAGCGATGAGCAGTTCTTC.

The CDR3 sequence: CASRTPGQGYYGYTF. DNA of the CDR3: TGTGCCAGCAGGACACCGGGACAGGGTTACTATGGCTACACCTTC. V usage is TRBV28 and J usage is TRBJ1-2; 9 positions match TRBD1. V trimming: 6 bases; J trimming: 3 bases; junction bases outside the gene matches: 8. Germline CDR1 and CDR2: MDHEN and SYDVKM. The CDR3 is made up of 15 amino acids.

The rearrangement links TRBV30 to TRBJ1-2; 7 positions agree with TRBD1. This CDR3 has 12 amino acids. Germline V gene data show CDR1 as GTSNPN and CDR2 as SVGIG (reference sequence). Losses at the gene ends were 5 bases for V and 6 bases for J; bases not matched to a gene: 6. CDR3 sequence (DNA): TGTGCCTGGGGGCAGACAGGGAATGGCTACACCTTC. Protein sequence: CAWGQTGNGYTF.

The genes are TRBV4-3 and TRBJ2-3; D possibly corresponds to TRBD2 (6 bases). Germline V gene data show CDR1 as LGHNA and CDR2 as YSLEER. Trimming stripped 1 base from V and 0 bases from J, with 17 bases between. This CDR3 spans 18 amino acids. As DNA, the CDR3 is TGCGCCAGCAGCCAAGGAGCGGGTTGGTCGCCAAGCACAGATACGCAGTATTTT. Protein sequence: CASSQGAGWSPSTDTQYF.

The V and J genes are TRBV5-1 and TRBJ2-3, with 11 bases lining up with TRBD2. The V gene's germline CDR1 is SGHRS and CDR2 YFSETQ. This CDR3 is built from 16 residues. The junction had 7 bases not matched to a gene; V was cut back by 4 bases and J by 3 bases. The CDR3 reads CASSDRPSGRTDTQYF. The DNA of the CDR3 is TGCGCCAGCAGCGACCGGCCTAGCGGGAGGACAGATACGCAGTATTTT.

The CDR3 loop reads CASSLARVNEQFF. The DNA of the CDR3 is TGTGCCAGCAGCTTGGCCAGGGTAAATGAGCAGTTCTTC. The rearrangement links TRBV11-2 to TRBJ2-1; the D gene is possibly TRBD1 (5 bases). Germline V gives CDR1 SGHAT, CDR2 FQNNGV. The CDR3 runs to 13 residues. The V end was cut by 3 bases, the J end by 7 bases, with 10 bases between.

This chain connects TRBV13 to TRBJ2-7; the D gene is possibly TRBD1 (5 bases). The CDR3 is made up of 11 amino acids. V was cut by 3 bases and J by 7 bases, with 7 bases left in between. Germline V lookup: CDR1 PRHDT, CDR2 FYEKMQ (reference sequence). This CDR3 reads CASSFRTEQYF. The CDR3 DNA reads as TGTGCCAGCAGCTTTAGGACAGAGCAGTACTTC.

The chain joins TRBV7-9 to TRBJ2-1; 12 bases match TRBD2. The CDR3 has 17 residues. Germline lookup yields CDR1 SEHNR and CDR2 FQNEAQ (reference sequence). V lost 5 bases to trimming and J lost 4 bases; unmatched junction nucleotides: 9. As DNA, the CDR3 is TGTGCCAGCAGCGAGTTGAGGACTAGCGGGATTTACAATGAGCAGTTCTTC. This encodes CASSELRTSGIYNEQFF.

The chain uses TRBV7-8 and TRBJ2-2; 9 bases line up with TRBD1. The length of the CDR3 is 15 residues. V gave up 4 bases and J gave up 5 bases; unmatched junction bases: 5. Germline CDR1 SGHVS, CDR2 FQNEAQ. CDR3 bases: TGTGCCAGCAGCTCCAGACAGGGGGGAACCGGGGAGCTGTTTTTT. It codes for CASSSRQGGTGELFF.

This chain joins TRBV4-3 and TRBJ1-2; 8 positions match TRBD1. This CDR3 spans 14 amino acids. Germline lookup yields CDR1 LGHNA and CDR2 YSLEER. V was clipped by 5 bases and J by 3 bases; unmatched bases: 5. The CDR3 coding sequence is TGCGCCAGCAGCTGGACAGGGACGGACTATGGCTACACCTTC. Encoded protein: CASSWTGTDYGYTF.

Written as DNA, the CDR3 is TGTGCCATCCAAGGACAGGGGTACGAGCAGTACTTC. Encoded protein: CAIQGQGYEQYF. This chain uses TRBV10-3 with TRBJ2-7; 9 bases line up with TRBD1. J was trimmed by 4 bases and V by 8 bases; bases with no gene match: 3. Germline assignment: CDR1 ENHRY and CDR2 SYGVKD. This CDR3 is 12 amino acids long.

The rearrangement uses TRBV11-3 and TRBJ1-1; D is undetermined. Germline CDR1 SGHNT, CDR2 YENEEA. The V gene lost 5 bases and the J gene lost 0 bases, with 7 bases spanning the gap. The CDR3 extends over 13 amino acids. The CDR3 DNA reads TGTGCCAGCAGCCTTACATTGAACACTGAAGCTTTCTTT. It specifies CASSLTLNTEAFF.

The chain links TRBV10-3 to TRBJ2-1; D might be TRBD2 (6 bases). V was clipped by 2 bases and J by 8 bases, with 13 bases between them. The CDR3 length is 14 residues. Germline assignment: CDR1 ENHRY and CDR2 SYGVKD. CDR3 in DNA: TGTGCCATCAGTGAGCCCAGACTAGGCGATGAGCAGTTCTTC. Amino acids: CAISEPRLGDEQFF.

The chain couples TRBV28 to TRBJ1-3; D uncertain. The CDR3 spans 15 residues. V lost 3 bases and J 9 bases, leaving 18 bases between the germline ends. The germline gives CDR1 MDHEN, CDR2 SYDVKM. This CDR3 is CASSFDSTAGSTIYF. The CDR3 nucleotides are TGTGCCAGCAGTTTCGATTCAACAGCTGGTAGCACCATATATTTT.